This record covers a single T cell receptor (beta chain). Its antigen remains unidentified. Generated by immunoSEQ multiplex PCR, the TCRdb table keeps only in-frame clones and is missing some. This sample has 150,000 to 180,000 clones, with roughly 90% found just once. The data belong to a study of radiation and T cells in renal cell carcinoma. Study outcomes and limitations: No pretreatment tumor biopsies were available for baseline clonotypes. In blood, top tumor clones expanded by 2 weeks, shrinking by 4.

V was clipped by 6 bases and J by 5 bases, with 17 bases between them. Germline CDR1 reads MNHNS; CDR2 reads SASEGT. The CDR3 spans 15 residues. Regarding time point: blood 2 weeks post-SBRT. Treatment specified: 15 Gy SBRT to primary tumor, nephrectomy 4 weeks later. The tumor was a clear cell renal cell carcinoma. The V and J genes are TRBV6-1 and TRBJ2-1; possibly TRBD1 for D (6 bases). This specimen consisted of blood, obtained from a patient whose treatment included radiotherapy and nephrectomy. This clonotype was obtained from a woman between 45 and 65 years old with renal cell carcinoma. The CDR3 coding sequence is TGTGCCAGCAGGACCATTTCGACAGGTCACAATGAGCAGTTCTTC. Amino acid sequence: CASRTISTGHNEQFF.